The clone carrying this T cell receptor (beta chain) was seen at least ten times. This CDR3 has 18 amino acids. The germline CDR1 and CDR2 sequences are MNHNS and SASEGT. The junction had 10 bases not matched to a gene; V was cut back by 2 bases and J by 1 base. The data are from a study of T cell repertoires in cytomegalovirus infection. TCRdb independently ran MiXCR on the reads; one entry per CDR3 protein. The sample holds approximately 500,000 distinct CDR3 sequences, approximately 11% seen once. The chain combines TRBV6-1 with TRBJ2-1; 8 nucleotides agree with TRBD1. The TCR sequence derives from a human donor in good health (CMV status not recorded). Some clones in this sample may be carry-over from other donors' samples. Sequencing was carried out using PBMCs. CDR3 DNA sequence: TGTGCCAGCAGTGAAATCGGATACAGGGGGAGTTCCTACAATGAGCAGTTCTTC. This sequence encodes CASSEIGYRGSSYNEQFF.